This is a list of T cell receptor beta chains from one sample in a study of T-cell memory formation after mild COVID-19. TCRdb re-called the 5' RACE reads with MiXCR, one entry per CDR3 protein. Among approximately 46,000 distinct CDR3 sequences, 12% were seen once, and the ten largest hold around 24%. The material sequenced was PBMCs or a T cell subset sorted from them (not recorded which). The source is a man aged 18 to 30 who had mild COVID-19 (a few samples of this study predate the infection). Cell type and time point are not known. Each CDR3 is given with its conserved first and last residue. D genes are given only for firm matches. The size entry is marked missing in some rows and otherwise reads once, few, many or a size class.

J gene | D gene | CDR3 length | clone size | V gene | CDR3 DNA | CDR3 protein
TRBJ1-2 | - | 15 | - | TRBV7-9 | TGTGCCAGCAGTTCCCGTTTAGGGGGGCAGGATGGCTACACCTTC | CASSSRLGGQDGYTF
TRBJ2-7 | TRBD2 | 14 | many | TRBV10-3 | TGTGCCACCCGGGAGGCGGGCTTGGGGTACGAGCAGTACTTC | CATREAGLGYEQYF
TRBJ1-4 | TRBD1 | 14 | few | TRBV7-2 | TGTGCCAGCAGTCCGGGACAGGGGTTTGAAAAACTGTTTTTT | CASSPGQGFEKLFF
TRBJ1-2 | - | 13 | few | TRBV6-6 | TGTGCCGGGGGAGGAGGGGCTAACTATGGCTACACCTTC | CAGGGGANYGYTF
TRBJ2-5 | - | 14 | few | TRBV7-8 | TGTGCCAGCAGCTTCGAGGCTTGGCGAGAGACCCAGTACTTC | CASSFEAWRETQYF
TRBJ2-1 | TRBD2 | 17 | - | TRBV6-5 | TGTGCCAGCAGGCGTACACTAGCGGGGGCAATCTACAATGAGCAGTTCTTC | CASRRTLAGAIYNEQFF
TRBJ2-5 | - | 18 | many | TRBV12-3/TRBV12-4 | TGTGCCAGCTCAGTTTCGGTAGTTCCGAGAGCTATACAAGAGACCCAGTACTTC | CASSVSVVPRAIQETQYF
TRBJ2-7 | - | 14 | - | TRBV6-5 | TGTGCCAGCCCCGCGAACCCAGGGGATCACGAGCAGTACTTC | CASPANPGDHEQYF
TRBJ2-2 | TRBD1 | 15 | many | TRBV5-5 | TGTGCCAGCAGCCGGGGACAGGAGAACACCGGGGAGCTGTTTTTT | CASSRGQENTGELFF
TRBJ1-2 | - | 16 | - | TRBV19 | TGTGCCAGTAGTCTAGAGGGACACTTGGAAACCTATGGCTACACCTTC | CASSLEGHLETYGYTF
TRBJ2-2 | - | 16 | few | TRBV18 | TGTGCCAGCTCTCCGCCCGGGACGGAGAACACCGGGGAGCTGTTTTTT | CASSPPGTENTGELFF
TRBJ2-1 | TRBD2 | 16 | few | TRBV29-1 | TGCAGCGTTGAAGATAAGACTAGCGTTTCCTACAATGAGCAGTTCTTC | CSVEDKTSVSYNEQFF
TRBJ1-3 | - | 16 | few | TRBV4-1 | TGCGCCAGCAGCCAACCGACGGCGGGGGGAGGAAACACCATATATTTT | CASSQPTAGGGNTIYF
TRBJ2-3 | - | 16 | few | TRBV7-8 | TGTGCCAGCAGCGCAAAGGGCCAGACAGCCACAGATACGCAGTATTTT | CASSAKGQTATDTQYF
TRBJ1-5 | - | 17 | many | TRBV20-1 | TGCAGTGCTAGAGAGTTTGGGGGGATTCCTAGCAATCAGCCCCAGCATTTT | CSAREFGGIPSNQPQHF
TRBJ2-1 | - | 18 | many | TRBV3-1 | TGTGCCAGCAGCCAAGATCCACTGGATCGGCTCTCCTACAATGAGCAGTTCTTC | CASSQDPLDRLSYNEQFF
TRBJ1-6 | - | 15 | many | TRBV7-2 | TGTGCCAGCAGCTTAGGCTCCGGGACTACTTCACCCCTCCACTTT | CASSLGSGTTSPLHF
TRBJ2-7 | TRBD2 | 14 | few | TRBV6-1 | TGTGCCAGCAGCGAAGGCGGGGGCTCCTACGAGCAGTACTTC | CASSEGGGSYEQYF
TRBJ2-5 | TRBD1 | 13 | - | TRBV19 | TGTGCCAGTAGTATTCAGGGGGCGGAGACCCAGTACTTC | CASSIQGAETQYF
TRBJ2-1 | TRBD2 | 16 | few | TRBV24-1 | TGTGCCACCAGTGATTCCGGGACTAGCGGATACAATGAGCAGTTCTTC | CATSDSGTSGYNEQFF
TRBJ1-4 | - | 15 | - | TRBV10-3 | TGTGCCATCAGTGAAGTCGGTCCAACTAATGAAAAACTGTTTTTT | CAISEVGPTNEKLFF
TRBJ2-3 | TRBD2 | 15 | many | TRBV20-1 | TGCAGTGCTAGAAATCCTAGCGGGGAGGGAGATACGCAGTATTTT | CSARNPSGEGDTQYF
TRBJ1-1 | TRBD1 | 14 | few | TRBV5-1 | TGCGCCAGCAGCGTGGGGGACAGGGCCTTTTCGGCTTTCTTT | CASSVGDRAFSAFF
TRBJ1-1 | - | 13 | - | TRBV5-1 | TGCGCCAGCACCATTACAGGGTTCACTGAAGCTTTCTTT | CASTITGFTEAFF
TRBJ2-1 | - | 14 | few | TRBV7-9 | TGTGCCAGCAGCTTAGAACCCTATCAGTATGAGCAGTTCTTC | CASSLEPYQYEQFF
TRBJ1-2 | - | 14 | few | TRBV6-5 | TGTGCCAGCAGGAAGACGGGGCCCAACTATGGCTACACCTTC | CASRKTGPNYGYTF
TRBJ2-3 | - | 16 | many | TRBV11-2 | TGTGCCAGCAGCTTTTGGCCGGGAGCGGCAGTTGATACGCAGTATTTT | CASSFWPGAAVDTQYF
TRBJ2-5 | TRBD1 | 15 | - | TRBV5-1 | TGCGCCAGCAGCTTACAGGGGGTAATCCAAGAGACCCAGTACTTC | CASSLQGVIQETQYF
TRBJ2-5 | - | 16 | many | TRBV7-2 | TGTGCCAGCAGCTTAGCGAAGGGGCTGGACCAAGAGACCCAGTACTTC | CASSLAKGLDQETQYF
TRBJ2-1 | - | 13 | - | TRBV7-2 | TGTGCCAGCAGCTTACCTAGCATCAGTGAGCAGTTCTTC | CASSLPSISEQFF
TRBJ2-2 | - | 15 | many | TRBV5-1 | TGCGCCAGCAGCTTGGCCGGCCTATTCACCGGGGAGCTGTTTTTT | CASSLAGLFTGELFF
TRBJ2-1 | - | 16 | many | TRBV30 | TGTGCCTGGAGTGTAGCTGGGACTCACTACTACAATGAGCAGTTCTTC | CAWSVAGTHYYNEQFF
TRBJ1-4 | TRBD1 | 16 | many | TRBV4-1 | TGCGCCAGCAGCCACCTTCTGGACAGGGCCGGTGAAAAACTGTTTTTT | CASSHLLDRAGEKLFF
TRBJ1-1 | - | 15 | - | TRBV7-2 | TGTGCCAGCAGCTCGCCTGAACAGGGTCGCCCTGAAGCTTTCTTT | CASSSPEQGRPEAFF
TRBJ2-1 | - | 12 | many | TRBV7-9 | TGTGCCAGCAGCGATGAGGCCCCCGAGCAGTTCTTC | CASSDEAPEQFF
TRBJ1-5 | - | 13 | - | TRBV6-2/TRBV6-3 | TGTGCCAGCAGTCAGTGGGTCAATCAGCCCCAGCATTTT | CASSQWVNQPQHF
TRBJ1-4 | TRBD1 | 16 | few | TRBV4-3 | TGCGCCAGCAGCCAAGAATTTGGGACAGGGTTTGAAAAACTGTTTTTT | CASSQEFGTGFEKLFF
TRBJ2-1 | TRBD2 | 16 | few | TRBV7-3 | TGTGCCAGCAGCTTACTAGCGGGGGATTACTACAATGAGCAGTTCTTC | CASSLLAGDYYNEQFF
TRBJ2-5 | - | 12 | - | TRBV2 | TGTGCCAGCAGTAAGGCCCAAGAGACCCAGTACTTC | CASSKAQETQYF
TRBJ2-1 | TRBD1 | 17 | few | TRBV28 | TGTGCCAGCAGTGAAAACCCCGGGACAGGGACATACAATGAGCAGTTCTTC | CASSENPGTGTYNEQFF
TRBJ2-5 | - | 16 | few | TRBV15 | TGTGCCACCAGCAGAGGAGGAGGGGGGGCCGTTAAGACCCAGTACTTC | CATSRGGGGAVKTQYF
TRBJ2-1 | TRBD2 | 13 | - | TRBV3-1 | TGTGCCAGCAGAAGTAGCGGGGGCAATGAGCAGTTCTTC | CASRSSGGNEQFF
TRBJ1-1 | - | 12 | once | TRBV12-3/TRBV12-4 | TGTGCCAGCAGTTTACAGGGTATTGAAGCTTTCTTT | CASSLQGIEAFF
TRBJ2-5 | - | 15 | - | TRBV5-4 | TGTGCCAGCACCTTTACGCTTGGCGGAGGAGAGACCCAGTACTTC | CASTFTLGGGETQYF
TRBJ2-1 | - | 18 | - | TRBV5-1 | TGCGCCAGCAGCTTGCGGGGAGTAGGAGTGGTGGGATACAATGAGCAGTTCTTC | CASSLRGVGVVGYNEQFF
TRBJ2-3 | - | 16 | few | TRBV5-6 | TGTGCCAGCAGCTTGGCGGCTAGCACGAGCACAGATACGCAGTATTTT | CASSLAASTSTDTQYF
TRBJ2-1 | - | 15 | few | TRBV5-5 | TGTGCCAGCAGCTTGGAATCTCTAGTCTGGAATGAGCAGTTCTTC | CASSLESLVWNEQFF
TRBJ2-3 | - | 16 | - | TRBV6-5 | TGTGCCAGCAGTTACGGGCAGGGCCAAGGCACAGATACGCAGTATTTT | CASSYGQGQGTDTQYF
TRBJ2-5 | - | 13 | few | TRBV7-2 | TGTGCCAGCAGCTTAGCGGACGAAGAGACCCAGTACTTC | CASSLADEETQYF
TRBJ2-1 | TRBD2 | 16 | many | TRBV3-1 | TGTGCCAGCAGCCAATTAGCGGGGGGGCGTAGGAATGAGCAGTTCTTC | CASSQLAGGRRNEQFF
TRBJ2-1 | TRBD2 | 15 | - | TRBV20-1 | TGCAGTGCTAGAGAGACTAGCGGGGGGGCTTATGAGCAGTTCTTC | CSARETSGGAYEQFF
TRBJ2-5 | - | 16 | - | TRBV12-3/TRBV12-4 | TGTGCCAGCAGCCGGGGGTCCTGGGGGAATCAAGAGACCCAGTACTTC | CASSRGSWGNQETQYF
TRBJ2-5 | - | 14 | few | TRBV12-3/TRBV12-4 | TGTGCCAGCAGTTTAGCCAGATACCAAGAGACCCAGTACTTC | CASSLARYQETQYF